This T cell receptor beta chain emerged from a study of tumor-infiltrating lymphocytes in primary liver carcinoma. Overall study context: Staging placed the tumors at T1-T3 N0M0, and they measured about 4 to 10 cm across.

This clonotype was seen a handful of times. At one end, the junction sequence differs from germline, possibly due to a read error. Co-extraction yielded RNA and DNA from roughly 20-30 mg of unsorted bulk tissue. Germline V gives CDR1 SEHNR, CDR2 FQNEAQ (reference sequence). The CDR3 sequence is 17 residues long. The researchers produced TCR beta cDNA from about 510 ng total RNA with a constant-region primer. Three nested multiplex PCR rounds, a slightly modified ARM-PCR, produced the libraries for TCR beta. For around 9 cycles apiece, the opening two PCR rounds ran with TRBV1-TRBV30 forward primers and a C-beta reverse primer. TCRdb re-called the multiplex PCR reads through MiXCR, storing one row per CDR3 protein. The sample yields fewer than 40,000 distinct CDR3 sequences, approximately 71% seen once.

The sequence derives from a woman aged 30 to 39 with primary liver carcinoma and hepatitis B virus infection. This chain connects TRBV7-9 to TRBJ2-3, with TRBD2 matching over 15 bases. The sequencing sample was made of liver tumor tissue from sampling region 3. Subset specified: tumor region T3, left-lateral pole. The CDR3 here is CANSPGLAGGLTDTQYF. The CDR3, as DNA: TGTGCCAACAGCCCGGGACTAGCGGGGGGCCTCACAGATACGCAGTATTTT. Together with reference TRBV7-9 and TRBJ2-3, the CDR3 gives the full variable domain: DTGVSQNPRHKITKRGQNVTFRCDPISEHNRLYWYRQTLGQGPEFLTYFQNEAQLEKSRLLSDRFSAERPKGSFSTLEIQRTEQGDSAMYLCANSPGLAGGLTDTQYFGPGTRLTVL.